These 4 T cell receptor beta chains share one sample of origin, sequenced in a study of siplizumab effects on memory and regulatory T cells. TCRdb's copy holds only in-frame clones and misses some; the assay was immunoSEQ multiplex PCR. The data contain about 110,000 clones, roughly 92% of them seen just once; the ten biggest clones take up 1% to 1.5%. The material sequenced was CD4+ T cells sorted from blood. The receptors originated from a human donor in good health.

The chain combines TRBV6-5 with TRBJ1-2; perhaps TRBD1 as D (5 bases). The CDR3 has 15 residues. Trimming took off 2 bases at V and 4 bases at J, with 14 bases between the two ends. Germline V gives CDR1 MNHEY, CDR2 SVGAGI. The DNA of the CDR3 is TGTGCCAGCAGTTACGGGGTCAGGGAGGGCTATGGCTACACCTTC. This encodes CASSYGVREGYGYTF.

This rearrangement joins TRBV18 to TRBJ1-6; 8 nucleotides match TRBD1. CDR3 size: 16 residues. Losses at the gene ends were 2 bases for V and 7 bases for J; bases not matched to a gene: 7. CDR1 and CDR2 from the germline V gene are KGHSH and LQKENI. The CDR3 spells CASSPVADRGNSPLHF. In nucleotides, the CDR3 is TGTGCCAGCTCACCAGTGGCAGACAGGGGAAATTCACCCCTCCACTTT.

This clone is a singleton in its sample. The chain has TRBV5-5 and TRBJ1-3; D might be TRBD1 (5 bases). Trimming removed 2 bases from V and 4 bases from J, with 13 bases in between. Germline CDR1 reads SGHKS; CDR2 reads YYEKEE (reference sequence). This CDR3 is 15 amino acids long. CDR3 sequence (DNA): TGTGCCAGCAGCTTCACGTGGGGCGAGGGAAACACCATATATTTT. Residues: CASSFTWGEGNTIYF. The full variable domain, in which reference TRBV5-5 and TRBJ1-3 provide the parts outside the CDR3, is DAGVTQSPTHLIKTRGQQVTLRCSPISGHKSVSWYQQVLGQGPQFIFQYYEKEERGRGNFPDRFSARQFPNYSSELNVNALLLGDSALYLCASSFTWGEGNTIYFGEGSWLTVV.

The chain uses TRBV29-1 and TRBJ2-1; 8 nucleotides match TRBD2. This CDR3 is 15 amino acids long. V lost 2 bases, J lost 5 bases, and 8 bases stayed unmatched. Germline V gene lookup returns CDR1 SQVTM and CDR2 ANQGSEA. Here the CDR3 reads CSVEKPGGGHNEQFF. The CDR3 nucleotides are TGCAGCGTTGAAAAACCGGGGGGGGGACACAATGAGCAGTTCTTC.